The 6 T cell receptor beta chains below were found in one sample sequenced in a study of T-cell memory formation after mild COVID-19. TCRdb called the 5' RACE reads again in MiXCR, with one record for every CDR3 protein. The table includes about 410,000 distinct CDR3 sequences, roughly 17% detected once. The sequencing sample was made of PBMCs or a T cell subset sorted from them (not recorded which). Receptor source: a man in his late teens or twenties who had mild COVID-19 (a few samples of this study predate the infection). Cell type and time point are not known.

This clonotype appeared once. V gene TRBV7-2 combines with J gene TRBJ2-5, with 7 bases identical to TRBD2. J gave up 5 bases and V 2 bases, and 8 bases lay outside the gene matches. This CDR3 comprises 15 residues. CDR1 and CDR2 (germline): SGHTA, FQGNSA. The CDR3 sequence: CASSLMGGSHETQYF. The CDR3 bases are TGTGCCAGCAGCTTAATGGGGGGGTCTCACGAGACCCAGTACTTC.

This clonotype was counted at least ten times. V and J are TRBV5-1 and TRBJ2-1; D gene unclear. V lost 1 base to trimming and J lost 0 bases, with 5 bases between them. This CDR3 comprises 14 residues. Germline V lookup: CDR1 SGHRS, CDR2 YFSETQ. This CDR3 reads CASSLIDSYNEQFF. The CDR3 nucleotides read TGCGCCAGCAGCTTGATTGACTCCTACAATGAGCAGTTCTTC.

In this sample, this clonotype turned up a few times. The chain has TRBV3-1 and TRBJ1-1; no clear D. The germline V and J ends were trimmed by 4 bases and 4 bases, with 10 bases remaining between them. CDR1 and CDR2 (germline): LGHDT, YNNKEL (reference sequence). The CDR3 runs to 13 residues. CDR3: CASSPARVTEAFF. The CDR3 nucleotides read TGTGCCAGCAGCCCCGCCCGGGTCACTGAAGCTTTCTTT.

This clonotype was seen a handful of times. V is TRBV7-2 and J is TRBJ1-5; a possible D gene is TRBD1 (5 bases). CDR1 is SGHTA, CDR2 FQGNSA, per germline. Deletions cut 2 bases from V and 3 bases from J, with 14 bases between. This CDR3 has 16 residues. Here the CDR3 reads CASSLSVGVVNQPQHF. Here the CDR3 DNA reads TGTGCCAGCAGCTTAAGTGTGGGGGTGGTCAATCAGCCCCAGCATTTT.

This clonotype was observed a few times. V is TRBV4-1 and J is TRBJ1-2; a possible D gene is TRBD1 (5 bases). Between the trimmed V and J ends, which lost 3 bases and 4 bases, there was a span of 18 bases. CDR1 MGHRA and CDR2 YSYEKL come from the germline V gene. The CDR3 runs 16 residues. This CDR3 reads CASSHEQDRRSYGYTF. CDR3 DNA sequence: TGCGCCAGCAGCCATGAACAGGATAGGAGGAGCTATGGCTACACCTTC.

The chain recombines TRBV4-3 with TRBJ2-3; 8 nucleotides align to TRBD1. Trimming at V came to 1 base and at J to 4 bases, leaving 13 bases not matched to a gene. Germline CDR1 reads LGHNA; CDR2 reads YSLEER. The CDR3 totals 18 residues. CDR3 in amino acids: CASSQAAAAGGNADTQYF. CDR3 coding DNA: TGCGCCAGCAGCCAAGCGGCGGCGGCAGGGGGCAATGCAGATACGCAGTATTTT.